This passage covers 5 T cell receptor beta chains from one sample sequenced in a study of blood T cell repertoires in COVID-19. Generated by immunoSEQ multiplex PCR, the TCRdb table keeps only in-frame clones and is missing some. In the table there are about 70,000 clones, 70% to 90% of which are singletons. The sample was peripheral blood. Receptors originate from a woman between 55 and 75 years old with acute or convalescent COVID-19.

The chain has TRBV18 and TRBJ1-1; D remains ambiguous. This CDR3 has 12 residues. Trimming pared 3 bases from V and 7 bases from J, leaving 9 bases between. Per the germline V gene, CDR1 is KGHSH and CDR2 is LQKENI. CDR3 residues: CASSPYLSEAFF. For the CDR3, the DNA is TGTGCCAGCTCACCTTACCTGAGTGAAGCTTTCTTT.

The chain recombines TRBV30 with TRBJ2-1; TRBD2 aligns across 14 bases. Germline CDR1 GTSNPN, CDR2 SVGIG (reference sequence). This CDR3 has 15 amino acids. After removal of 5 bases from V and 7 bases from J, the junction contained 7 bases not matched to a gene. DNA for the CDR3: TGTGCCTGGGGGAGGACTAGCGGGAGGCGGAATGAGCAGTTCTTC. Amino acids: CAWGRTSGRRNEQFF.

The chain has TRBV19 and TRBJ1-5; D is perhaps TRBD1 (5 bases). With 10 bases removed from V and 3 bases from J, the gap between germline ends came to 22 bases. The CDR3 covers 16 residues. The germline V gene encodes CDR1 LNHDA and CDR2 SQIVND (reference sequence). The CDR3 nucleotides read TGTGCCACCCGGCGGGCAGGGCGCGGGGCCAATCAGCCCCAGCATTTT. As protein: CATRRAGRGANQPQHF.

This clone has more than one count but fewer than ten. The rearrangement links TRBV6-5 to TRBJ1-1; D is possibly TRBD1 (6 bases). V lost 7 bases to trimming and J lost 0 bases, with 12 bases between them. The CDR3 runs 14 residues. Germline-derived CDR1 and CDR2 are MNHEY and SVGAGI. The CDR3 nucleotides are TGTGCCAGCACCAGGACAGTCATGAACACTGAAGCTTTCTTT. This sequence encodes CASTRTVMNTEAFF.

The chain uses TRBV24-1 and TRBJ1-2, with 10 bases fitting TRBD1. V shed 3 bases and J 4 bases; nucleotides not matched to a gene: 4. This CDR3 has 15 amino acids. Germline values: CDR1 KGHDR, CDR2 SFDVKD. The CDR3 sequence is CATSDAGDRGYGYTF. Written as DNA, the CDR3 is TGTGCCACCAGTGATGCCGGGGACAGGGGCTATGGCTACACCTTC.